Listed below are T cell receptor beta chains from one sample, sequenced in a study of blood T cell repertoires in COVID-19. Here immunoSEQ multiplex PCR was the method, and the copy in TCRdb shows in-frame clones only, minus some. The sample gives tens of thousands of clones, roughly nine tenths of which show up once; about 1.5% is in the top ten. Sequenced material: peripheral blood. These receptors were collected from a man in his fifties with acute or convalescent COVID-19. Both conserved end residues are part of each CDR3. A D gene is named only where the DNA matches it firmly. Rows give clone size only sometimes, using once, few, many, or a class for an expanded clone.

length: 19
D: TRBD2
J: TRBJ2-2
V: TRBV18
size: -
CDR3: CASSGAPWTSGGNTGELFF
DNA: TGTGCCAGCTCAGGCGCCCCTTGGACTAGCGGGGGCAACACCGGGGAGCTGTTTTTT

length: 14
D: TRBD1
J: TRBJ1-2
V: TRBV6-5
size: -
CDR3: CASIGQGAYEGYTF
DNA: TGTGCCAGCATCGGACAGGGGGCCTATGAGGGCTACACCTTC

length: 16
D: TRBD1
J: TRBJ2-7
V: TRBV18
size: -
CDR3: CASSLFGQGSSYEQYF
DNA: TGTGCCAGCTCCCTATTCGGACAGGGGAGCTCCTACGAGCAGTACTTC

length: 15
D: TRBD1
J: TRBJ1-3
V: TRBV29-1
size: -
CDR3: CSVLGATGIGNTIYF
DNA: TGCAGCGTTCTCGGGGCGACAGGGATCGGAAACACCATATATTTT

length: 11
D: -
J: TRBJ2-5
V: TRBV12-3/TRBV12-4
size: -
CDR3: CASSLRETQYF
DNA: TGTGCCAGCAGTTTACGGGAGACCCAGTACTTC

length: 15
D: TRBD1
J: TRBJ1-4
V: TRBV6-2/TRBV6-3
size: -
CDR3: CASSKRVGQAEKLFF
DNA: TGTGCCAGCAGCAAGAGAGTTGGACAGGCCGAAAAACTGTTTTTT

length: 13
D: -
J: TRBJ2-5
V: TRBV29-1
size: -
CDR3: CSAGGGVGETQYF
DNA: TGCAGCGCCGGTGGAGGAGTCGGAGAGACCCAGTACTTC

length: 14
D: -
J: TRBJ2-1
V: TRBV9
size: -
CDR3: CASSVGGTPNEQFF
DNA: TGTGCCAGCAGCGTAGGAGGGACTCCCAATGAGCAGTTCTTC

length: 13
D: -
J: TRBJ1-2
V: TRBV7-9
size: -
CDR3: CASSPRRGNGYTF
DNA: TGTGCCAGCAGCCCCCGTCGGGGGAACGGCTACACCTTC

length: 17
D: TRBD2
J: TRBJ2-3
V: TRBV4-2
size: -
CDR3: CASSQGERGGSTDTQYF
DNA: TGTGCCAGCAGCCAAGGGGAGCGGGGAGGGTCCACAGATACGCAGTATTTT

length: 15
D: -
J: TRBJ2-5
V: TRBV7-9
size: -
CDR3: CASSQRTGVAETQYF
DNA: TGTGCCAGCAGCCAAAGGACGGGGGTGGCAGAGACCCAGTACTTC

length: 14
D: -
J: TRBJ1-5
V: TRBV27
size: -
CDR3: CASRDRGANQPQHF
DNA: TGTGCCAGTAGGGACCGGGGGGCCAATCAGCCCCAGCATTTT

length: 15
D: TRBD1
J: TRBJ1-2
V: TRBV9
size: -
CDR3: CASSTEGAPTYGYTF
DNA: TGTGCCAGCAGCACAGAGGGGGCGCCGACCTATGGCTACACCTTC

length: 15
D: -
J: TRBJ1-1
V: TRBV7-3
size: few
CDR3: CASSLTSNPGNEAFF
DNA: TGTGCCAGCAGCTTAACGTCGAACCCGGGGAATGAAGCTTTCTTT